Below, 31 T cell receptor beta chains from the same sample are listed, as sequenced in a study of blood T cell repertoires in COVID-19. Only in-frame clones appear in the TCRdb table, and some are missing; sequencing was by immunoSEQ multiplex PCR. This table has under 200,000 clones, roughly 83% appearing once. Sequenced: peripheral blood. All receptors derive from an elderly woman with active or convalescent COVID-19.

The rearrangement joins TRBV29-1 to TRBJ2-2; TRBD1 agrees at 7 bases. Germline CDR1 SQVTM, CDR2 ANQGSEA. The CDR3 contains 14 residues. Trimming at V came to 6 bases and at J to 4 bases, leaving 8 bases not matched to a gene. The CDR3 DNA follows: TGCAGCGTGAAGACAGGGTCGGGCACCGGGGAGCTGTTTTTT. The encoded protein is CSVKTGSGTGELFF.

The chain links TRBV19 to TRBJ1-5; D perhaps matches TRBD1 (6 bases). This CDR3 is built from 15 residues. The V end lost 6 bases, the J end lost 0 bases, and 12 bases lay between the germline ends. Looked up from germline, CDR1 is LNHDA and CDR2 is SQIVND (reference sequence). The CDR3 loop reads CASRPGQNSNQPQHF. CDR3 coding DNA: TGTGCCAGTAGGCCGGGACAAAATAGCAATCAGCCCCAGCATTTT.

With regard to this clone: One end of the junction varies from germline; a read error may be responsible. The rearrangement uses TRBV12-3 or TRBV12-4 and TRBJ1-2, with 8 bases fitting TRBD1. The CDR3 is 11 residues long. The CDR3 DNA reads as TGTGCCAGCAGTTTAGCGGACAGGGCCGCCTTC. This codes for CASSLADRAAF.

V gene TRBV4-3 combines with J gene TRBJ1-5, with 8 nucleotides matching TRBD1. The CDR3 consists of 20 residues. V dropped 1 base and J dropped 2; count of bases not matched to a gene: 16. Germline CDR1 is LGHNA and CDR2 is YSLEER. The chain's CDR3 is CASSQAFGRGPNGGNQPQHF. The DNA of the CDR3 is TGCGCCAGCAGCCAAGCGTTCGGCAGGGGGCCGAATGGGGGCAATCAGCCCCAGCATTTT.

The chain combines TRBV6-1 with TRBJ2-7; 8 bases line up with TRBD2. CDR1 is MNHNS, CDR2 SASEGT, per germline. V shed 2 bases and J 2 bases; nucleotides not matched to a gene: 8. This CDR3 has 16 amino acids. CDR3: CASSEKAGGPPYEQYF. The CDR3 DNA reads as TGTGCCAGCAGTGAAAAGGCGGGGGGTCCGCCCTACGAGCAGTACTTC.

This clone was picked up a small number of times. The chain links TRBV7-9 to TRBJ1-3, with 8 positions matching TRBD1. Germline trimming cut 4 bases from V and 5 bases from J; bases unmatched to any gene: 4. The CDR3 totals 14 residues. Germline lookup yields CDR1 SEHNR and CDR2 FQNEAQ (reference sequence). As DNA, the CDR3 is TGTGCCAGCAGCTCAGGACAGGGAAGAAACACCATATATTTT. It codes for CASSSGQGRNTIYF.

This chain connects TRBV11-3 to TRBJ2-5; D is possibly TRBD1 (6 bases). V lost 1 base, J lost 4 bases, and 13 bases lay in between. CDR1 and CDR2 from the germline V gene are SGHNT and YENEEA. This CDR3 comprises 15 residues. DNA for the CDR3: TGTGCCAGCAGCTTAGGGACAGATCTTCCAGAGACCCAGTACTTC. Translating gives CASSLGTDLPETQYF.

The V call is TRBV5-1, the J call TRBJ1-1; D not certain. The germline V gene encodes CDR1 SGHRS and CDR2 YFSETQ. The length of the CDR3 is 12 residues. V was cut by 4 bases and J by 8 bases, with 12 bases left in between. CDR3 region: CASSGASPEAFF. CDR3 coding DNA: TGCGCCAGCAGCGGTGCGTCTCCCGAAGCTTTCTTT.

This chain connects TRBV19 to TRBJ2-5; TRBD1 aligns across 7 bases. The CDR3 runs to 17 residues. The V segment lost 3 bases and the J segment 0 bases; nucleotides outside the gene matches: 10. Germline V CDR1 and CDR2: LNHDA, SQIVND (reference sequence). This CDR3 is CASSIFGTATDQETQYF. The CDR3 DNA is TGTGCCAGTAGTATCTTCGGGACAGCCACGGACCAAGAGACCCAGTACTTC.

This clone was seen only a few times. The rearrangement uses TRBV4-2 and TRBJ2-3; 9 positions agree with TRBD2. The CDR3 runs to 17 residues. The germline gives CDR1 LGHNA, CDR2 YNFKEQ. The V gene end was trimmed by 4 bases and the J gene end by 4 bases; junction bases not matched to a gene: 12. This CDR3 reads CASSRVGSSGGPDTQYF. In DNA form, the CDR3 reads TGTGCCAGCAGCCGGGTGGGTTCAAGCGGGGGGCCAGATACGCAGTATTTT.

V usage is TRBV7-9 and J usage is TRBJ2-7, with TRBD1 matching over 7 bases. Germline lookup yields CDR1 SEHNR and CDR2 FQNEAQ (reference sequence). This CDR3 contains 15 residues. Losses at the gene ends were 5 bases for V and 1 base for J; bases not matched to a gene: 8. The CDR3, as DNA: TGTGCCAGCAGCGATACGACAGGGAGATCCTACGAGCAGTACTTC. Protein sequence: CASSDTTGRSYEQYF.

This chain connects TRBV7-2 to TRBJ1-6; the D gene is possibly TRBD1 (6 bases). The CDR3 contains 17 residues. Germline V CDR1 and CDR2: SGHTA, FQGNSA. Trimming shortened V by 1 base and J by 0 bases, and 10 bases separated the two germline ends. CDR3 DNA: TGTGCCAGCAGCTTAGGGCAGGGGAGCTCCTATAATTCACCCCTCCACTTT. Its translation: CASSLGQGSSYNSPLHF.

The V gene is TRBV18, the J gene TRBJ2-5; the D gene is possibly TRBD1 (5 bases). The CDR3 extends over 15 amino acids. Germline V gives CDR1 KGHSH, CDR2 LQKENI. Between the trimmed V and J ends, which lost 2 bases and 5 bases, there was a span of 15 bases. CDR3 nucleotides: TGTGCCAGCTCACCAGCGTGGACACTTCTGGAGACCCAGTACTTC. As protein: CASSPAWTLLETQYF. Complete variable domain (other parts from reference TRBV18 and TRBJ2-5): NAGVMQNPRHLVRRRGQEARLRCSPMKGHSHVYWYRQLPEEGLKFMVYLQKENIIDESGMPKERFSAEFPKEGPSILRIQQVVRGDSAAYFCASSPAWTLLETQYFGPGTRLLVL.

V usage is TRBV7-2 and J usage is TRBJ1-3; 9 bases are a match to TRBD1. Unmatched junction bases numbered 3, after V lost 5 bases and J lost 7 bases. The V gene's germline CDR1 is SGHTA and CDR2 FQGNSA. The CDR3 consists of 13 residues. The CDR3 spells CASSPGQGNTIYF. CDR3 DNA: TGTGCCAGCAGCCCCGGACAGGGGAACACCATATATTTT.

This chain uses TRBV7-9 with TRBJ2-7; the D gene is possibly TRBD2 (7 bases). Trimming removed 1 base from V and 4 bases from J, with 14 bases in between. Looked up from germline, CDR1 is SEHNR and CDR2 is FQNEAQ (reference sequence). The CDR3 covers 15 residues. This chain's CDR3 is CASSLDGGAFYEQYF. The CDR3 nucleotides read TGTGCCAGCAGCTTAGATGGGGGGGCCTTTTACGAGCAGTACTTC.

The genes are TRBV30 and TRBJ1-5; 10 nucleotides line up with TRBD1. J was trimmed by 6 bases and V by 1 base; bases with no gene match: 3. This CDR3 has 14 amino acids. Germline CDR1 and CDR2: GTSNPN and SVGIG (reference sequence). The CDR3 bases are TGTGCCTGGAGTGGAGGGACAGGGGTTCAGCCCCAGCATTTT. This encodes CAWSGGTGVQPQHF.

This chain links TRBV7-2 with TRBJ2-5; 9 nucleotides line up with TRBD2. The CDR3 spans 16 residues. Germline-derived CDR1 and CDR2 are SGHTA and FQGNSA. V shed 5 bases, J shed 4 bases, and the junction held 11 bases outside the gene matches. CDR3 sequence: CASSISGGGAGETQYF. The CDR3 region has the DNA TGTGCCAGCAGCATAAGCGGCGGGGGGGCCGGAGAGACCCAGTACTTC.

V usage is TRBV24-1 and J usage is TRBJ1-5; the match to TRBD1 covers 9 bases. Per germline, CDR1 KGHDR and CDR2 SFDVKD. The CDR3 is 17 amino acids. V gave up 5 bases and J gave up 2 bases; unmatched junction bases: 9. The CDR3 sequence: CATSVLQGALGNQPQHF. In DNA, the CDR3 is TGTGCCACCAGTGTCCTACAGGGGGCGCTGGGCAATCAGCCCCAGCATTTT.

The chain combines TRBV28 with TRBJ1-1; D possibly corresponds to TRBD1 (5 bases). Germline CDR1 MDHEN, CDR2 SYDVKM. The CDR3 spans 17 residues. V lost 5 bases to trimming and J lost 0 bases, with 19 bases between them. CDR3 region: CASSTELGPRVNTEAFF. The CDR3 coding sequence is TGTGCCAGCAGTACCGAACTGGGGCCAAGGGTGAACACTGAAGCTTTCTTT.

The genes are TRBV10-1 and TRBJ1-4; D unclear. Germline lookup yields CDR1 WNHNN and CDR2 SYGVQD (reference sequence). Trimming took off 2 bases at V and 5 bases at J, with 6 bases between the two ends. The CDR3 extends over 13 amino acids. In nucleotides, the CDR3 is TGCGCCAGCAGTGAGCGTCGGAATGAAAAACTGTTTTTT. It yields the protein CASSERRNEKLFF.

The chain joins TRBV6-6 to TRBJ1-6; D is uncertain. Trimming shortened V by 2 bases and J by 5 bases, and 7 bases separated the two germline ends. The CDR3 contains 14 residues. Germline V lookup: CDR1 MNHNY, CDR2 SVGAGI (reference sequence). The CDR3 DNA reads TGTGCCAGCAGTTACATGGAGGATAATTCACCCCTCCACTTT. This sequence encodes CASSYMEDNSPLHF.

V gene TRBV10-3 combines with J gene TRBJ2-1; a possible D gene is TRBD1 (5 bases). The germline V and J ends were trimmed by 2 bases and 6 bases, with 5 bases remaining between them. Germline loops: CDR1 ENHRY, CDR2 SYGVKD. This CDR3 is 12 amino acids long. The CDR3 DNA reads TGTGCCATCAGTGAGACAGGCAATGAGCAGTTCTTC. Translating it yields CAISETGNEQFF.

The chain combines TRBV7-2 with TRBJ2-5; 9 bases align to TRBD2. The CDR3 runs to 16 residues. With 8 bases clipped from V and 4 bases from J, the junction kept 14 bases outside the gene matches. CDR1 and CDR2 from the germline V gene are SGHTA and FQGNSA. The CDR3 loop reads CASSGGAGGVLETQYF. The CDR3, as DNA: TGTGCCAGCTCGGGCGGAGCGGGGGGAGTACTAGAGACCCAGTACTTC.

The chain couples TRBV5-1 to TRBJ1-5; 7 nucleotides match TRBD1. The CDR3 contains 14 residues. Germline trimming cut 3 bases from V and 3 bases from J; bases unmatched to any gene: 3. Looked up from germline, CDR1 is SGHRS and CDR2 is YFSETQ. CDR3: CASSSGTANQPQHF. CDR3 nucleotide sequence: TGCGCCAGCAGCTCTGGGACAGCCAATCAGCCCCAGCATTTT.

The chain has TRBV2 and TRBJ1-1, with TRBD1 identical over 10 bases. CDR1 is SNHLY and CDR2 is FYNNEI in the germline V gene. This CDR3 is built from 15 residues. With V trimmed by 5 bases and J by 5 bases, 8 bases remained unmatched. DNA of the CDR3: TGTGCCAGCAGTAATCCGGGACAGGGGAAGACTGAAGCTTTCTTT. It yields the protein CASSNPGQGKTEAFF.

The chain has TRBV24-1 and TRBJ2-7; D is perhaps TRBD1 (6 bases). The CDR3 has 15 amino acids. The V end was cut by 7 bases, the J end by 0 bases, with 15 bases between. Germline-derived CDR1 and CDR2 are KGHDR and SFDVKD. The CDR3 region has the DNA TGTGCCACCAGACACGACAGGCAGCCCTCCTACGAGCAGTACTTC. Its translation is CATRHDRQPSYEQYF.

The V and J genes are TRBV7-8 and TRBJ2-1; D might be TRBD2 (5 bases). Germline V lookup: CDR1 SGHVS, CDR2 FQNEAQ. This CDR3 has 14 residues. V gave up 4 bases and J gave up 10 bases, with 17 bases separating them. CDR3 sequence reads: CASSSQTKGTEQFF. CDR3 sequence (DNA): TGTGCCAGCAGCTCACAGACTAAGGGTACCGAGCAGTTCTTC.

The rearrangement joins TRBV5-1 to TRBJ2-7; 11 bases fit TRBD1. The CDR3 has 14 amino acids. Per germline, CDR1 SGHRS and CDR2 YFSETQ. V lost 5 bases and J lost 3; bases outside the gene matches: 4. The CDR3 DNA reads TGCGCCAGCAGGACCGGGACAGGGGGCTACGAGCAGTACTTC. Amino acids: CASRTGTGGYEQYF.

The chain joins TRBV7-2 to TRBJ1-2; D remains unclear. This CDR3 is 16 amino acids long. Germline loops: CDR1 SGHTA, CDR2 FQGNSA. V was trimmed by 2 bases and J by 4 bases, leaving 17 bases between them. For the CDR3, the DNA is TGTGCCAGCAGCTTACGATTAAGTACCGGAGGCTATGGCTACACCTTC. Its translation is CASSLRLSTGGYGYTF.

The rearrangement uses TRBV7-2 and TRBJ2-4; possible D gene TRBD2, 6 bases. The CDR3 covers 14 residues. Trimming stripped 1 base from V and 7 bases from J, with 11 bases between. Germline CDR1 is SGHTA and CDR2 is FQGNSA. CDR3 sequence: CASSLGGAGNIQYF. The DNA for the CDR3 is TGTGCCAGCAGCTTAGGGGGCGCGGGGAACATTCAGTACTTC.

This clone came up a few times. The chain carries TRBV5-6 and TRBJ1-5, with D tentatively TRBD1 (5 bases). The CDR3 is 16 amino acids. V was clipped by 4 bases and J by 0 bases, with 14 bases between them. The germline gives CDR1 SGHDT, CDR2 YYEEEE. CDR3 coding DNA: TGTGCCAGCAGCCAGGGCAACACGGTTAGCAATCAGCCCCAGCATTTT. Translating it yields CASSQGNTVSNQPQHF.